This TCR beta chain originates from a study of T cell repertoires in cytomegalovirus infection (dated by TCRdb to between 2018 and 2020). In the study overall: Peptide stimulations targeted recently identified HLA-C-restricted CMV epitopes, whose presentation resists viral immunomodulation, together with well-studied HLA-B-restricted epitopes. Donor HLA type was relevant to the analysis, because carriage of CMV infection together with the matching HLA type was indicated by public TCR beta signatures. Overall study results and their limits: The ex vivo response was dominated by HLA-C-restricted CMV-specific TCR beta clonotypes, which also provided the single most frequent clonotype in two of eight donors. In both this cohort and an independent cohort of 350 to 400 donors, the cumulative frequency of public TCR beta family members distinguished carriers of CMV infection plus the relevant HLA type.

This sample's treatment or condition label indicates: in vitro stimulation with specific CMV peptide epitopes to enrich CMV-specific T cells. The listed sequencing device is Illumina HiSeq 1500. TCRdb applied fastp at Q25 and MiXCR to the public reads, then kept only in-frame beta chains. Every entry covers one CDR3 protein and lists the most common genes and DNA from its rows. This sample comprises around 500,000 distinct CDR3 sequences, approximately 40% of them detected only once. Jointly, the top ten make up around 45% of the sample. V was cut back by 1 base and J by 4 bases, leaving a gap of 9 bases between them. Inclusive of the bounding cysteine and phenylalanine, the CDR3 is 14 residues long. The read is trimmed to its CDR3 DNA, 42 bases read in frame from base 1. CDR1 and CDR2, per the germline V gene, are SGHTA and FQGNSA. A few counts support this clonotype. Its target antigen remains unknown. Base quality data are lacking; no much larger clone is found one base away.

The source was cultured PBMCs, collected from culture after CMV antigen stimulation. The chain couples TRBV7-2 to TRBJ2-3, with the D call tentatively TRBD1 or TRBD2, each fitting 5 bases. This receptor was obtained from a human donor in good health (CMV status not recorded). Some clones in this sample may be carry-over from other donors' samples. The nucleotides are TGTGCCAGCAGCTTAGAGAGGGGCCCAGATACGCAGTATTTT. The resulting protein is CASSLERGPDTQYF.